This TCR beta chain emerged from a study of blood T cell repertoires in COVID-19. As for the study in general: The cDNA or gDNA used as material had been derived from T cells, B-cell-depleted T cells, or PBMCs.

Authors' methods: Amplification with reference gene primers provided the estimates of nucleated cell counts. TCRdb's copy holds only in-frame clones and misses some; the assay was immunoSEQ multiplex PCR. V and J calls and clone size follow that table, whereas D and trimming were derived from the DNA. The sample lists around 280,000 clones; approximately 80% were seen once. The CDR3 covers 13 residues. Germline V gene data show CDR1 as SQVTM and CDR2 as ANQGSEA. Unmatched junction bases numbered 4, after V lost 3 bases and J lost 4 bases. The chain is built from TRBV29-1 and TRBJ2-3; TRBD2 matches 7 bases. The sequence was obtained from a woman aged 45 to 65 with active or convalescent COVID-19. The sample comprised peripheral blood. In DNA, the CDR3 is TGCAGCGTTGACCGGGGGGAACCAGATACGCAGTATTTT. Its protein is CSVDRGEPDTQYF.